This is a list of T cell receptor beta chains from one sample in a study of OX40 agonist ivuxolimab in advanced cancers. Profiling relied on immunoSEQ multiplex PCR, and the TCRdb table lists in-frame clones only, not all of them. The table lists approximately 73,000 clones, about 90% of them singletons, with approximately 1.3% in the top ten. The specimen was CD4+ or CD8+ T cells sorted from blood, collected in a trial of the OX40 agonist ivuxolimab. The receptors here all came from an adult with an advanced solid tumor such as melanoma, head and neck, liver or kidney cancer. Both conserved end residues are part of each CDR3. D genes are given only for firm matches. Size tells how often a clone was seen (once, few, many) or the class of an expanded clone, and some rows leave it out.

12	-	-	TRBV15	TRBJ2-1	TGTGCCACCAGCGGGAACCACAATGAGCAGTTCTTC	CATSGNHNEQFF
14	-	-	TRBV4-2	TRBJ2-3	TGTGCCAGCACCCTGTCGGAGGGCACAGATACGCAGTATTTT	CASTLSEGTDTQYF
16	-	TRBD2	TRBV4-1	TRBJ2-5	TGCGCCAGCAGCCACCCTATTAGCGGGAGAGAGGAGACCCAGTACTTC	CASSHPISGREETQYF
15	-	TRBD1	TRBV7-9	TRBJ1-3	TGTGCCAGCAGCACAGGGGGTAGCTCTGGAAACACCATATATTTT	CASSTGGSSGNTIYF
13	-	-	TRBV29-1	TRBJ1-2	TGCAGCGTTTCTCTCGACGGACCCTATGGCTACACCTTC	CSVSLDGPYGYTF
16	-	TRBD1	TRBV9	TRBJ2-3	TGTGCCAGCAGCGTAGGGGGACAGCCTAGCACAGATACGCAGTATTTT	CASSVGGQPSTDTQYF
13	-	-	TRBV19	TRBJ1-5	TGTGCCAGTAGTCCGCAGGCCCGGTGGCCCCAGCATTTT	CASSPQARWPQHF
13	-	TRBD1	TRBV19	TRBJ1-6	TGTGCCAGTGCCGGGACAGGGCAATCACCCCTCCACTTT	CASAGTGQSPLHF
13	once	-	TRBV5-6	TRBJ2-7	TGTGCCAGCAGCTCGGCGAACTCCTACGAGCAGTACTTC	CASSSANSYEQYF
12	-	-	TRBV2	TRBJ2-7	TGTGCCAGCAGTGAAGGCTCCTACGAGCAGTACTTC	CASSEGSYEQYF
15	once	TRBD2	TRBV5-4	TRBJ2-1	TGTGCCAGCAGCTTGATAGCGGGCTCCTACAATGAGCAGTTCTTC	CASSLIAGSYNEQFF
16	-	TRBD2	TRBV4-1	TRBJ2-4	TGCGCCAGCAGCCAGGAACTAGCGGGAACCAAAAACATTCAGTACTTC	CASSQELAGTKNIQYF
14	-	TRBD1	TRBV7-3	TRBJ1-1	TGTGCCAGCAGCGCGACAGGGGCGGGAACTGAAGCTTTCTTT	CASSATGAGTEAFF
15	-	-	TRBV10-3	TRBJ2-6	TGTGCCATCAGTGACAGGGGCTCCGGGGCCAACGTCCTGACTTTC	CAISDRGSGANVLTF
16	once	TRBD1	TRBV5-5	TRBJ1-5	TGTGCCAGCAGCACGGGACAGGGGGCCTCTAATCAGCCCCAGCATTTT	CASSTGQGASNQPQHF
13	once	TRBD1	TRBV7-6	TRBJ2-7	TGTGCCAGCAGCCCGACAGGGCTCTACGAGCAGTACTTC	CASSPTGLYEQYF
15	-	TRBD1	TRBV5-1	TRBJ2-7	TGCGCCAGCAGCACGCGGACAGGCAGGGTGGGCGAGCAGTACTTC	CASSTRTGRVGEQYF
16	-	TRBD1	TRBV5-1	TRBJ1-1	TGCGCCAGCAGCTTGGAAACAGGGGGCATGAACACTGAAGCTTTCTTT	CASSLETGGMNTEAFF
15	-	TRBD1	TRBV5-4	TRBJ2-1	TGTGCCAGCAGCCGGGGACAGGGGGTTTACAATGAGCAGTTCTTC	CASSRGQGVYNEQFF
14	-	TRBD1	TRBV5-1	TRBJ2-7	TGCGCCAGCAGCCCCGGGGACAGGGCTTACGAGCAGTACTTC	CASSPGDRAYEQYF
18	-	-	TRBV7-8	TRBJ1-4	TGTGCCAGCAGCTCCGGTACCGCCGGGAGGTCAACTAATGAAAAACTGTTTTTT	CASSSGTAGRSTNEKLFF
12	-	-	TRBV9	TRBJ2-5	TGTGCCAGCAGCGTTTTCGGGGAGACCCAGTACTTC	CASSVFGETQYF
13	few	-	TRBV10-3	TRBJ1-1	TGTGCCATCAGTGAATCGTCCCCCTACGCAGCTTTCTTT	CAISESSPYAAFF
12	-	-	TRBV5-1	TRBJ2-7	TGCGCCAGCAGCGGACAGTCCTACGAGCAGTACTTC	CASSGQSYEQYF
14	-	TRBD1	TRBV29-1	TRBJ2-3	TGCAGCGTTGCAAAGGGGGACAGCCGGGATACGCAGTATTTT	CSVAKGDSRDTQYF
13	once	-	TRBV19	TRBJ1-1	TGTGCCAGTAGTCAGACCCTGAACACTGAAGCTTTCTTT	CASSQTLNTEAFF
13	-	TRBD1	TRBV27	TRBJ1-2	TGTGCCAGCAGGGGACAGGGAAGGTATGGCTACACCTTC	CASRGQGRYGYTF
15	-	TRBD2	TRBV18	TRBJ2-3	TGTGCCAGCTCACTTGGGACTAGCGGAGCAGATACGCAGTATTTT	CASSLGTSGADTQYF
17	-	TRBD1	TRBV30	TRBJ2-4	TGTGCCTGGACTAGGGACAGGGGGATCCTAGCCAAAAACATTCAGTACTTC	CAWTRDRGILAKNIQYF
14	-	-	TRBV27	TRBJ1-1	TGTGCCAGCAGTTCCCCCACAATGAACACTGAAGCTTTCTTT	CASSSPTMNTEAFF
19	-	-	TRBV5-5	TRBJ1-2	TGTGCCAGCAGCTTGAGGATGATTGATGGGGACACAAAGAACTATGGCTACACCTTC	CASSLRMIDGDTKNYGYTF
15	-	-	TRBV28	TRBJ1-1	TGTGCCAGCAGAAAGTTAACCAGGGTTAACACTGAAGCTTTCTTT	CASRKLTRVNTEAFF